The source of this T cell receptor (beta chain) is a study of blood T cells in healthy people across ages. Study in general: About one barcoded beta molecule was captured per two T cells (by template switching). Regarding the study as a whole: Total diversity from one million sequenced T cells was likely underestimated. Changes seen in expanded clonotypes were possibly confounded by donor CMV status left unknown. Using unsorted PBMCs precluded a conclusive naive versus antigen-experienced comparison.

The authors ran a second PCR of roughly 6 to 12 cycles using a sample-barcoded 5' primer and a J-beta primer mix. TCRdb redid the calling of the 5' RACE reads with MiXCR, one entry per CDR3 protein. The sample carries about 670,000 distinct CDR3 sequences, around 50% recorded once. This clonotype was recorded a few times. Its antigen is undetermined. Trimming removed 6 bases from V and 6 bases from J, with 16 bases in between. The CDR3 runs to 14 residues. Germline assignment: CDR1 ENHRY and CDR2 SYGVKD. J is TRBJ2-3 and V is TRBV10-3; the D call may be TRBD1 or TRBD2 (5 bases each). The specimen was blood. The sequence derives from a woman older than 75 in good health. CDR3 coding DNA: TGTGCCATCAGGGTGAGTCGGGGCCTGGATACGCAGTATTTT. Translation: CAIRVSRGLDTQYF.